A selection of T cell receptor beta chains follows, all from one sample in a study of blood T cells in healthy people across ages. TCRdb reanalysed the 5' RACE reads using MiXCR and keeps one entry per CDR3 protein. The table records over 1,500,000 distinct CDR3 sequences, 39% of them present only once. The specimen was blood. The receptor set was obtained from a human donor in good health. CDR3s include the opening cysteine and the closing phenylalanine or tryptophan. The D gene is left open where the match is weak. Clone size is shown for a subset of rows, as once, few, many or a class of expanded clone.

clone_size | d_call | j_call | v_call | cdr3_aa | cdr3_nt
few | . | TRBJ1-3 | TRBV9 | CASKSGGSGNTIYF | TGTGCCAGCAAGTCGGGGGGCTCTGGAAACACCATATATTTT
once | . | TRBJ2-1 | TRBV21-1 | CASSKRTGGCNEQFF | TGTGCCAGCAGCAAACGCACAGGGGGCTGCAACGAGCAGTTCTTC
. | . | TRBJ2-1 | TRBV29-1 | CSVESQTGYYNEQFF | TGCAGCGTTGAATCGCAAACGGGTTACTACAATGAGCAGTTCTTC
. | TRBD2 | TRBJ2-7 | TRBV15 | CATSSPRGGEQYF | TGTGCCACCAGCAGCCCCCGGGGGGGCGAGCAGTACTTC
. | . | TRBJ1-1 | TRBV10-3 | CAISEPGTEAFF | TGTGCCATCAGTGAACCCGGCACTGAAGCTTTCTTT
. | TRBD2 | TRBJ2-7 | TRBV5-1 | CASSLQGTSRGYEQYF | TGCGCCAGCAGCCTACAAGGGACTAGTCGGGGCTACGAGCAGTACTTC
few | . | TRBJ2-7 | TRBV7-2 | CASSLDSPSVLLYEQYF | TGTGCCAGCAGCTTAGATTCCCCCTCCGTCCTCCTTTATGAGCAGTACTTC
. | . | TRBJ2-1 | TRBV5-5 | CASSLLLGGANEQFF | TGTGCCAGCAGCTTATTGTTGGGGGGGGCTAATGAGCAGTTCTTC
. | . | TRBJ2-1 | TRBV12-3/TRBV12-4 | CASSPSENEQFF | TGTGCCAGCAGTCCCTCCGAAAATGAGCAGTTCTTC
few | . | TRBJ2-5 | TRBV27 | CASSLSNPDAETQYF | TGTGCCAGCAGTTTATCGAACCCGGACGCGGAGACCCAGTACTTC
. | . | TRBJ1-4 | TRBV10-3 | CAISPGQLNEKLFF | TGTGCCATCAGCCCGGGACAATTAAATGAAAAACTGTTTTTT
. | . | TRBJ2-3 | TRBV20-1 | CSLAHTDTQYF | TGCAGTTTGGCCCACACAGATACGCAGTATTTT